These 12 T cell receptor beta chains were sequenced from one sample in a study of blood T cell repertoires in COVID-19. Clones were sequenced by immunoSEQ multiplex PCR, and TCRdb holds only the in-frame ones, with some missing. Of roughly 200,000 clones detected, approximately 90% appear once; the ten largest clones hold about a fifth. The sample taken for sequencing was peripheral blood. These receptor sequences come from a man in his sixties with active or convalescent COVID-19.

The chain has TRBV5-6 and TRBJ1-4; 10 positions agree with TRBD1. The CDR3 totals 15 residues. The V segment lost 3 bases and the J segment 8 bases; nucleotides outside the gene matches: 7. Per germline, CDR1 SGHDT and CDR2 YYEEEE. CDR3 protein: CASSSLDRGGEKLFF. CDR3 nucleotide sequence: TGTGCCAGCAGCTCCCTGGACAGGGGGGGGGAAAAACTGTTTTTT.

As DNA, the CDR3 is TGCGCCAGCAGCCGTACAGGGTACGGTAATTCACCCCTCCACTTT. Protein sequence: CASSRTGYGNSPLHF. The chain employs TRBV5-1 and TRBJ1-6; a possible D gene is TRBD1 (6 bases). The CDR3 length is 15 residues. Trimming took 4 bases from V and 6 from J, leaving 14 bases between them. Germline-derived CDR1 and CDR2 are SGHRS and YFSETQ.

This rearrangement joins TRBV5-1 to TRBJ2-3, with TRBD1 identical over 8 bases. The germline CDR1 and CDR2 sequences are SGHRS and YFSETQ. The V gene end was trimmed by 4 bases and the J gene end by 5 bases; junction bases not matched to a gene: 6. This CDR3 spans 14 amino acids. The CDR3 bases are TGCGCCAGCAGCGAGCAGGGGGCTGAAGATACGCAGTATTTT. Translated, it gives CASSEQGAEDTQYF.

The V gene is TRBV5-1, the J gene TRBJ1-5; no clear D. CDR3 length: 13 amino acids. The V gene lost 3 bases and the J gene lost 4 bases, with 8 bases spanning the gap. Per germline, CDR1 SGHRS and CDR2 YFSETQ. The CDR3 sequence: CASSSSGNQPQHF. The CDR3 DNA is TGCGCCAGCAGCTCCTCGGGAAATCAGCCCCAGCATTTT.

The chain joins TRBV6-6 to TRBJ1-4; no clear D. The CDR3 extends over 12 amino acids. CDR1 is MNHNY, CDR2 SVGAGI, per germline (reference sequence). V lost 6 bases and J lost 10, with 12 bases in between. This chain's CDR3 is CASSPGGGKLFF. The CDR3 nucleotides are TGTGCCAGCAGCCCAGGAGGTGGAAAACTGTTTTTT.

The table lists this clone with a count of one. The CDR3 is CASSRDRANSPLHF. CDR3 nucleotide sequence: TGTGCCAGCAGCCGGGACAGGGCTAATTCACCCCTCCACTTT. This chain connects TRBV2 to TRBJ1-6; 9 bases match TRBD1. This CDR3 has 14 residues. Per the germline V gene, CDR1 is SNHLY and CDR2 is FYNNEI. Germline trimming cut 6 bases from V and 6 bases from J; bases unmatched to any gene: 3.

The chain recombines TRBV6-6 with TRBJ1-1; unclear D gene. The CDR3 contains 14 residues. Germline assignment: CDR1 MNHNY and CDR2 SVGAGI (reference sequence). Deletions cut 0 bases from V and 1 base from J, with 6 bases between. The CDR3, as DNA: TGTGCCAGCAGTTACTCGGCAGGGAACACTGAAGCTTTCTTT. It translates to CASSYSAGNTEAFF.

The V gene is TRBV12-3 or TRBV12-4, the J gene TRBJ1-6, with 7 bases aligning to TRBD1. J gave up 7 bases and V 6 bases, and 3 bases lay outside the gene matches. This CDR3 is built from 13 residues. Here the CDR3 reads CASRGQSNSPLHF. The CDR3 nucleotides read TGTGCCAGCAGGGGACAGAGCAATTCACCCCTCCACTTT.

This chain uses TRBV12-3 or TRBV12-4 with TRBJ2-7, with a tentative D call TRBD2 (7 bases). The CDR3 sequence is 13 residues long. Trimming removed 3 bases from V and 6 bases from J, with 12 bases in between. The CDR3 loop reads CASSFWGGSEQYF. The CDR3 nucleotides read TGTGCCAGCAGTTTCTGGGGGGGCTCCGAGCAGTACTTC.

The sample holds one count of this clone. V usage is TRBV5-1 and J usage is TRBJ1-3, with 8 bases matching TRBD1. After removal of 4 bases from V and 0 bases from J, the junction contained 9 bases not matched to a gene. The germline V gene encodes CDR1 SGHRS and CDR2 YFSETQ. CDR3 length equals 17 residues. CDR3 residues: CASSAVGQGGSGNTIYF. As DNA, the CDR3 is TGCGCCAGCAGCGCCGTTGGACAGGGCGGCTCTGGAAACACCATATATTTT.

This chain uses TRBV7-2 with TRBJ2-2, with D hard to call. V was shortened by 5 bases and J by 3 bases, with 4 bases between the two germline ends. The CDR3 totals 12 residues. Germline assignment: CDR1 SGHTA and CDR2 FQGNSA. The CDR3 loop reads CASSHYTGELFF. The DNA of the CDR3 is TGTGCCAGCAGCCACTACACCGGGGAGCTGTTTTTT.

The chain carries TRBV3-1 (or the pseudogene TRBV3-2) and TRBJ2-5, with TRBD2 matching 10 bases. The length of the CDR3 is 16 residues. CDR1 and CDR2 from the germline V gene are LGHDT and YNNKEL (reference sequence). The V and J ends lost 3 bases and 9 bases, in that order; junction bases with no gene match: 13. CDR3: CASSQGSGGSRGAQYF. CDR3 bases: TGTGCCAGCAGCCAGGGTAGCGGGGGGTCCCGAGGGGCCCAGTACTTC.